This T cell receptor beta chain was retrieved from a study of T cells in Graves' hyperthyroidism and ophthalmopathy. The length of the CDR3 is 16 residues. The V end was cut by 5 bases, the J end by 2 bases, with 16 bases between. From RNA transcripts, TCR beta CDR3 regions were amplified. TCR CDR3 regions were first amplified by RT-PCR with HTBI primers. One entry per CDR3 protein, called by TCRdb with MiXCR from the multiplex PCR reads. In the table there are roughly 380,000 distinct CDR3 sequences, approximately 13% of which are singletons. This clonotype was counted a few times. The study left out patients who had uncontrolled infection, other autoimmune disease, pregnancy or lactation.

This clonotype was sampled from a man aged 25 to 40 with Graves' hyperthyroidism that later progressed to Graves' ophthalmopathy. This chain uses TRBV12-3 or TRBV12-4 with TRBJ2-1, with D perhaps TRBD2 (6 bases). Sequencing was carried out using blood. For the CDR3, the DNA is TGTGCCAGCAGTCAAGGGACTTCGGTCGCCTACAATGAGCAGTTCTTC. Amino acid sequence: CASSQGTSVAYNEQFF.